The 10 T cell receptor beta chains below were found in one sample sequenced in a study of T cell responses to AZD1222 COVID-19 vaccine (dated by TCRdb to the early 2020s). The time point label on this specimen signifies: about 28 days (+/-7) after the second vaccine dose. Libraries were constructed by the immunoSEQ multiplex PCR assay. This is the immuneACCESS table as TCRdb keeps it, with only in-frame sequences that have V and J called. A part of the clones is gone; compared with another copy, unresolved V genes explain less than half, and the rest is unexplained. The sample includes about 140,000 clones, with more than 85% observed a single time. The ten largest clones take up around 3.5% of the sample. Sequencing used peripheral blood, obtained 28 days after the second AZD1222 dose. The source is an adult who received the AZD1222 COVID-19 vaccine.

This clone was observed once. The chain has TRBV2 and TRBJ1-1; the D gene is possibly TRBD1 (5 bases). This CDR3 is 13 amino acids long. Between the trimmed V and J ends, which lost 4 bases and 1 base, there was a span of 7 bases. Germline loops: CDR1 SNHLY, CDR2 FYNNEI. The CDR3 sequence is CASSADTNTEAFF. For the CDR3, the DNA is TGTGCCAGCAGTGCGGACACGAACACTGAAGCTTTCTTT.

The V call is TRBV18, the J call TRBJ1-1, with a tentative D call TRBD1 (6 bases). The CDR3 covers 16 residues. V was cut by 6 bases and J by 0 bases, with 17 bases left in between. Germline lookup yields CDR1 KGHSH and CDR2 LQKENI. CDR3 sequence reads: CASSPSGGGMNTEAFF. CDR3 nucleotide sequence: TGTGCCAGCTCCCCAAGCGGGGGCGGAATGAACACTGAAGCTTTCTTT.

The CDR3: CASSLPGYKAFF. The CDR3, as DNA: TGTGCCAGCAGTTTGCCAGGGTATAAAGCTTTCTTT. The chain joins TRBV28 to TRBJ1-1; D is perhaps TRBD1 (5 bases). From germline, CDR1 is MDHEN and CDR2 SYDVKM. V was trimmed by 3 bases and J by 9 bases, leaving 11 bases between them. This CDR3 is 12 amino acids long. The full variable domain, completed using reference TRBV28 and TRBJ1-1, is DVKVTQSSRYLVKRTGEKVFLECVQDMDHENMFWYRQDPGLGLRLIYFSYDVKMKEKGDIPEGYSVSREKKERFSLILESASTNQTSMYLCASSLPGYKAFFGQGTRLTVV.

V usage is TRBV27 and J usage is TRBJ1-1, with D perhaps matching TRBD1 (5 bases). Trimming left V 5 bases short and J 6 bases short, with 13 bases between. Germline CDR1 reads MNHEY; CDR2 reads SMNVEV (reference sequence). This CDR3 is 13 amino acids long. The CDR3: CASSTRGGPEAFF. CDR3 in DNA: TGTGCCAGCAGTACTAGGGGCGGACCTGAAGCTTTCTTT.

The chain combines TRBV10-3 with TRBJ2-3, with D possibly TRBD2 on 7 matching bases. Germline CDR1 reads ENHRY; CDR2 reads SYGVKD. This CDR3 has 12 residues. The ends were cut back, 2 bases at V and 13 bases at J, with 13 bases in the middle. The CDR3 DNA reads as TGTGCCATCAGTGAGCCGAGGGGGGGGAAGTATTTT. Protein sequence: CAISEPRGGKYF.

The rearrangement links TRBV6-1 to TRBJ2-1; the match to TRBD2 covers 7 bases. This CDR3 contains 16 residues. V dropped 0 bases and J dropped 0; count of bases not matched to a gene: 2. Per the germline V gene, CDR1 is MNHNS and CDR2 is SASEGT. The CDR3 bases are TGTGCCAGCAGTGAAGCGCGGGGGTTCTCCTACAATGAGCAGTTCTTC. Translated, it gives CASSEARGFSYNEQFF.

The chain is built from TRBV28 and TRBJ2-7; 10 nucleotides align to TRBD1. The V segment lost 5 bases and the J segment 4 bases; nucleotides outside the gene matches: 8. This CDR3 contains 15 residues. The germline gives CDR1 MDHEN, CDR2 SYDVKM. The CDR3 protein is CASSIRDRGLYEQYF. CDR3 DNA sequence: TGTGCCAGCAGTATACGGGACAGGGGATTGTACGAGCAGTACTTC.

V gene TRBV9 combines with J gene TRBJ1-1; D is possibly TRBD1 (5 bases). The CDR3 is 14 amino acids. Trimming took 4 bases from V and 6 from J, leaving 16 bases between them. Per the germline V gene, CDR1 is SGDLS and CDR2 is YYNGEE. The CDR3 DNA reads TGTGCCAGCAGCCCCCCGGCAGGGAAAGCTGAAGCTTTCTTT. Its protein is CASSPPAGKAEAFF.

The V gene is TRBV7-9, the J gene TRBJ2-1; possibly TRBD2 for D (5 bases). Germline CDR1 is SEHNR and CDR2 is FQNEAQ (reference sequence). With 7 bases removed from V and 9 bases from J, the gap between germline ends came to 13 bases. This CDR3 comprises 12 residues. Here the CDR3 DNA reads TGTGCCAGCACCCAGGAGGACCCTGAGCAGTTCTTC. Its translation: CASTQEDPEQFF.

The chain recombines TRBV4-3 with TRBJ1-1; 7 bases are shared with TRBD1. Per germline, CDR1 LGHNA and CDR2 YSLEER. This CDR3 has 17 residues. The trim removed 4 bases at V and 1 base at J, leaving 12 bases unmatched. The CDR3 DNA reads TGCGCCAGCAGCCCGGGACAGCGAGGGGGTCCGAACACTGAAGCTTTCTTT. The encoded protein is CASSPGQRGGPNTEAFF.